This is a list of T cell receptor beta chains from one sample in a study of blood T cell repertoires in COVID-19. Sequencing used immunoSEQ multiplex PCR; TCRdb keeps in-frame clones, though not all of them. The table has 150,000 to 190,000 clones, about 80% seen once; the top ten hold around 7.7%. Material: PBMCs or T cells enriched from blood (not recorded which). All receptors derive from a man aged 50 to 59 who had recovered from COVID-19. CDR3s include the opening cysteine and the closing phenylalanine or tryptophan. The order of the fields is J gene, D gene, V gene, clone size, CDR3 protein, CDR3 DNA. D genes are given only for firm matches. Size is stated for part of the rows, as once, few or many counts, or as a class when the clone is expanded.

j_gene: TRBJ1-5; d_gene: TRBD1; v_gene: TRBV27; abundance: -; CDR3aa: CASSPRQGGPQPQHF; CDR3nt: TGTGCCAGCAGCCCCCGACAGGGAGGACCTCAGCCCCAGCATTTT
j_gene: TRBJ2-3; d_gene: TRBD2; v_gene: TRBV9; abundance: -; CDR3aa: CASSVGASGDTDTQYF; CDR3nt: TGTGCCAGCAGCGTAGGCGCTAGCGGGGACACAGATACGCAGTATTTT
j_gene: TRBJ1-6; d_gene: -; v_gene: TRBV7-3; abundance: -; CDR3aa: CASSLMSGSPLHF; CDR3nt: TGTGCCAGCAGCTTAATGAGTGGTTCACCCCTCCACTTT
j_gene: TRBJ2-7; d_gene: -; v_gene: TRBV4-3; abundance: -; CDR3aa: CASSQDWPVTYEQYF; CDR3nt: TGCGCCAGCAGCCAAGATTGGCCAGTAACCTACGAGCAGTACTTC
j_gene: TRBJ2-7; d_gene: TRBD1; v_gene: TRBV12-5; abundance: -; CDR3aa: CASGSGQVYEQYF; CDR3nt: TGTGCTAGTGGTTCGGGACAGGTCTACGAGCAGTACTTC
j_gene: TRBJ1-2; d_gene: -; v_gene: TRBV4-3; abundance: -; CDR3aa: CASSQEAGSYGYTF; CDR3nt: TGCGCCAGCAGCCAAGAAGCGGGAAGCTATGGCTACACCTTC
j_gene: TRBJ1-6; d_gene: -; v_gene: TRBV4-3; abundance: -; CDR3aa: CASSQTQGNNSPLHF; CDR3nt: TGCGCCAGCAGCCAAACCCAGGGAAATAATTCACCCCTCCACTTT
j_gene: TRBJ1-2; d_gene: -; v_gene: TRBV19; abundance: -; CDR3aa: CASSPGGGNYGYTF; CDR3nt: TGTGCCAGTAGTCCCGGGGGAGGGAACTATGGCTACACCTTC
j_gene: TRBJ2-3; d_gene: -; v_gene: TRBV4-3; abundance: -; CDR3aa: CASSQGGTKTTDTQYF; CDR3nt: TGCGCCAGCAGCCAAGGCGGAACCAAAACCACAGATACGCAGTATTTT
j_gene: TRBJ1-1; d_gene: -; v_gene: TRBV29-1; abundance: -; CDR3aa: CSVQGNTEAFF; CDR3nt: TGCAGCGTGCAGGGTAACACTGAAGCTTTCTTT
j_gene: TRBJ2-1; d_gene: -; v_gene: TRBV12-2; abundance: few; CDR3aa: CASRFYSLAVHYNEQFF; CDR3nt: TGTGCAAGTCGCTTTTATTCCCTAGCAGTCCACTACAATGAGCAGTTCTTC
j_gene: TRBJ2-3; d_gene: -; v_gene: TRBV7-9; abundance: -; CDR3aa: CASTARGGFTDTQYF; CDR3nt: TGTGCCAGCACCGCCCGCGGCGGGTTTACAGATACGCAGTATTTT
j_gene: TRBJ1-2; d_gene: -; v_gene: TRBV18; abundance: -; CDR3aa: CASSPGDRPNYGYTF; CDR3nt: TGTGCCAGCTCACCAGGAGACAGACCTAACTATGGCTACACCTTC
j_gene: TRBJ1-1; d_gene: -; v_gene: TRBV10-1; abundance: few; CDR3aa: CASSETDMNTEAFF; CDR3nt: TGCGCCAGCAGTGAGACAGACATGAACACTGAAGCTTTCTTT
j_gene: TRBJ1-1; d_gene: -; v_gene: TRBV15; abundance: -; CDR3aa: CATSRISGAVNTEAFF; CDR3nt: TGTGCCACCAGCAGAATTTCAGGGGCGGTGAACACTGAAGCTTTCTTT
j_gene: TRBJ1-1; d_gene: -; v_gene: TRBV6-6; abundance: -; CDR3aa: CASSYGRGATEAFF; CDR3nt: TGTGCCAGCAGTTACGGCCGGGGAGCCACTGAAGCTTTCTTT
j_gene: TRBJ1-6; d_gene: -; v_gene: TRBV3-1/TRBV3-2; abundance: -; CDR3aa: CASRNNRVGNSPLHF; CDR3nt: TGTGCCAGCAGGAATAACAGGGTGGGAAATTCACCCCTCCACTTT
j_gene: TRBJ2-7; d_gene: TRBD2; v_gene: TRBV4-3; abundance: -; CDR3aa: CASSLLAGDPYEQYF; CDR3nt: TGCGCCAGCAGCCTCCTAGCGGGGGACCCCTACGAGCAGTACTTC
j_gene: TRBJ1-2; d_gene: TRBD1; v_gene: TRBV5-5; abundance: -; CDR3aa: CASSLDPGGVIGYTF; CDR3nt: TGTGCCAGCAGCTTGGATCCAGGGGGCGTGATCGGCTACACCTTC
j_gene: TRBJ2-7; d_gene: -; v_gene: TRBV7-9; abundance: -; CDR3aa: CASGDIKSYEQYF; CDR3nt: TGTGCCAGCGGGGACATCAAGTCCTACGAGCAGTACTTC
j_gene: TRBJ1-5; d_gene: -; v_gene: TRBV18; abundance: -; CDR3aa: CASSPGQDQPQHF; CDR3nt: TGTGCCAGCTCACCAGGGCAGGATCAGCCCCAGCATTTT
j_gene: TRBJ2-1; d_gene: -; v_gene: TRBV12-3/TRBV12-4; abundance: -; CDR3aa: CASSFQGQFF; CDR3nt: TGTGCCAGCAGTTTTCAGGGGCAGTTCTTC
j_gene: TRBJ2-1; d_gene: -; v_gene: TRBV7-2; abundance: few; CDR3aa: CASSYQADEQFF; CDR3nt: TGTGCCAGCAGCTATCAAGCGGATGAGCAGTTCTTC
j_gene: TRBJ2-5; d_gene: -; v_gene: TRBV12-3/TRBV12-4; abundance: -; CDR3aa: CASSFSGQETQYF; CDR3nt: TGTGCCAGCAGTTTCTCGGGGCAAGAGACCCAGTACTTC
j_gene: TRBJ1-1; d_gene: -; v_gene: TRBV2; abundance: once; CDR3aa: CASKRLTRSTEAFF; CDR3nt: TGTGCCAGCAAACGGCTGACCAGGTCCACTGAAGCTTTCTTT
j_gene: TRBJ2-1; d_gene: TRBD2; v_gene: TRBV27; abundance: many; CDR3aa: CASSLTSGGANEQFF; CDR3nt: TGTGCCAGCAGTTTAACTAGCGGGGGGGCAAATGAGCAGTTCTTC
j_gene: TRBJ2-3; d_gene: -; v_gene: TRBV3-1/TRBV3-2; abundance: few; CDR3aa: CASSPDLAPDTQYF; CDR3nt: TGTGCCAGCAGCCCCGACCTAGCGCCAGATACGCAGTATTTT
j_gene: TRBJ1-2; d_gene: -; v_gene: TRBV6-2/TRBV6-3; abundance: -; CDR3aa: CASSYSWTEISYGYTF; CDR3nt: TGTGCCAGCAGTTACTCCTGGACAGAAATATCCTATGGCTACACCTTC
j_gene: TRBJ2-1; d_gene: TRBD2; v_gene: TRBV5-1; abundance: -; CDR3aa: CASSLLATSGGSEQFF; CDR3nt: TGCGCCAGCAGCTTGCTGGCGACTAGCGGGGGGAGTGAGCAGTTCTTC
j_gene: TRBJ1-1; d_gene: TRBD1; v_gene: TRBV9; abundance: once; CDR3aa: CASSVDRVIGDTEAFF; CDR3nt: TGTGCCAGCAGCGTCGACAGGGTCATTGGGGACACTGAAGCTTTCTTT
j_gene: TRBJ2-5; d_gene: -; v_gene: TRBV29-1; abundance: -; CDR3aa: CSVKGQQETQYF; CDR3nt: TGCAGCGTAAAAGGACAGCAAGAGACCCAGTACTTC
j_gene: TRBJ1-1; d_gene: -; v_gene: TRBV7-8; abundance: -; CDR3aa: CASGVTGNFMNTEAFF; CDR3nt: TGTGCCAGCGGGGTGACAGGAAACTTCATGAACACTGAAGCTTTCTTT
j_gene: TRBJ1-4; d_gene: -; v_gene: TRBV10-3; abundance: -; CDR3aa: CASGQTTNEKLFF; CDR3nt: TGTGCCAGCGGACAGACAACTAATGAAAAACTGTTTTTT
j_gene: TRBJ1-6; d_gene: TRBD1; v_gene: TRBV6-5; abundance: -; CDR3aa: CASSQGAGNSPLHF; CDR3nt: TGTGCCAGCAGTCAGGGGGCTGGTAATTCACCCCTCCACTTT
j_gene: TRBJ2-1; d_gene: -; v_gene: TRBV24-1; abundance: -; CDR3aa: CATSDLGHPGPGPPVLQFF; CDR3nt: TGTGCCACCAGTGATTTAGGGCATCCAGGGCCCGGACCCCCAGTTTTGCAGTTCTTC
j_gene: TRBJ2-1; d_gene: -; v_gene: TRBV15; abundance: -; CDR3aa: CATSRDPGDYNEQFF; CDR3nt: TGTGCCACCAGCAGAGATCCCGGGGACTACAATGAGCAGTTCTTC
j_gene: TRBJ2-7; d_gene: TRBD1; v_gene: TRBV7-2; abundance: -; CDR3aa: CASSLDGTDSYEQYF; CDR3nt: TGTGCCAGCAGCCTCGATGGGACAGACTCCTACGAGCAGTACTTC
j_gene: TRBJ2-5; d_gene: -; v_gene: TRBV18; abundance: -; CDR3aa: CASSPIVGQGETQYF; CDR3nt: TGTGCCAGCTCACCAATCGTCGGTCAGGGGGAGACCCAGTACTTC
j_gene: TRBJ2-7; d_gene: TRBD1; v_gene: TRBV12-3/TRBV12-4; abundance: -; CDR3aa: CASSWDRAYEQYF; CDR3nt: TGTGCCAGCAGTTGGGACAGGGCTTACGAGCAGTACTTC
j_gene: TRBJ2-3; d_gene: TRBD1; v_gene: TRBV14; abundance: -; CDR3aa: CASSQRQGRDTQYF; CDR3nt: TGTGCCAGCAGTCAAAGACAGGGAAGAGATACGCAGTATTTT
j_gene: TRBJ2-3; d_gene: -; v_gene: TRBV29-1; abundance: -; CDR3aa: CSVEVFTVSTDTQYF; CDR3nt: TGCAGCGTTGAAGTATTTACAGTTAGCACAGATACGCAGTATTTT
j_gene: TRBJ1-4; d_gene: TRBD1; v_gene: TRBV4-2; abundance: -; CDR3aa: CASNEAPQGREKLFF; CDR3nt: TGTGCCAGCAACGAAGCCCCACAGGGGCGAGAAAAACTGTTTTTT
j_gene: TRBJ2-1; d_gene: TRBD2; v_gene: TRBV13; abundance: -; CDR3aa: CASSEKTSGWYNEQFF; CDR3nt: TGTGCCAGCAGCGAAAAGACTAGCGGGTGGTACAATGAGCAGTTCTTC
j_gene: TRBJ1-1; d_gene: -; v_gene: TRBV19; abundance: -; CDR3aa: CASSIVGGFSEAFF; CDR3nt: TGTGCCAGTAGTATAGTAGGGGGATTCTCTGAAGCTTTCTTT
j_gene: TRBJ2-1; d_gene: TRBD2; v_gene: TRBV4-1; abundance: -; CDR3aa: CASSPNWGNRRTSGSYNEQFF; CDR3nt: TGCGCCAGCAGCCCCAATTGGGGAAACAGGCGGACTAGCGGGTCCTACAATGAGCAGTTCTTC
j_gene: TRBJ2-3; d_gene: TRBD2; v_gene: TRBV7-2; abundance: -; CDR3aa: CASSLGGGSGFGRTDTQYF; CDR3nt: TGTGCCAGCAGCCTCGGTGGGGGTAGCGGGTTTGGTCGGACAGATACGCAGTATTTT
j_gene: TRBJ1-2; d_gene: -; v_gene: TRBV7-9; abundance: -; CDR3aa: CASSPMTDLNYDYTF; CDR3nt: TGTGCCAGCAGCCCAATGACAGACCTGAACTATGACTACACCTTC